The clone carrying this T cell receptor beta chain was recorded only once. Antigen unknown. Looked up from germline, CDR1 is SNHLY and CDR2 is FYNNEI. The CDR3 has 13 amino acids. Trimming removed 11 bases at V and 11 bases at J, with 22 bases between. This entry belongs to a study of cytomegalovirus exposure and HLA in healthy donors. The study, taken as a whole, reports: The dataset shows that most TCR sequences were rare, while some public TCRs occurred in many donors. One later analysis, an examination of the 100 to 150 validation repertoires, found that first-cohort TCR clusters tended to co-occur in them. Reports described diagnosis of cytomegalovirus status by the classifier as highly specific and sensitive. The study labeled 170 or so TCR beta chains cytomegalovirus-associated.

Profiling relied on immunoSEQ multiplex PCR, and the TCRdb table lists in-frame clones only, not all of them. Seen here are about 400,000 clones, 86% observed once, and the top ten hold about 0.8%. This clonotype was sampled from a woman under 30 in good health and CMV-seronegative. The gene calls are TRBV2 and TRBJ2-1; D possibly corresponds to TRBD2 (6 bases). Sequenced material: PBMCs. CDR3 protein: CAGEGTRTPKQFF. For the CDR3, the DNA is TGTGCCGGAGAAGGGACTCGAACGCCTAAGCAGTTCTTC. The whole variable domain, filled in from reference TRBV2 and TRBJ2-1, reads EPEVTQTPSHQVTQMGQEVILRCVPISNHLYFYWYRQILGQKVEFLVSFYNNEISEKSEIFDDQFSVERPDGSNFTLKIRSTKLEDSAMYFCAGEGTRTPKQFFGPGTRLTVL.